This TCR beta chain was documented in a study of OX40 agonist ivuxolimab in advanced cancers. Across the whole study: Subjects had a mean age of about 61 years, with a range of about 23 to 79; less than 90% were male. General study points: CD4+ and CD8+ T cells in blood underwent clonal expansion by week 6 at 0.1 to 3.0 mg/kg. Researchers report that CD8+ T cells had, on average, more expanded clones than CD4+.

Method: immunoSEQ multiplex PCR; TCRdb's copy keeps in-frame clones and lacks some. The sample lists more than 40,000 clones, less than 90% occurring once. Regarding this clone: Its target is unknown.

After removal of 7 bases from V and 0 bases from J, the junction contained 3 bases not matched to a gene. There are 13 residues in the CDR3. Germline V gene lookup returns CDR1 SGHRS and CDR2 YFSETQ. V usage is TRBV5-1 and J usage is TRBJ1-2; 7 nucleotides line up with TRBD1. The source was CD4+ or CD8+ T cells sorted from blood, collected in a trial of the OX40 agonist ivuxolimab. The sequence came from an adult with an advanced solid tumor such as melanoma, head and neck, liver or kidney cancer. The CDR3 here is CASATGPNYGYTF. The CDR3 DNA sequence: TGCGCCAGCGCGACAGGGCCTAACTATGGCTACACCTTC.